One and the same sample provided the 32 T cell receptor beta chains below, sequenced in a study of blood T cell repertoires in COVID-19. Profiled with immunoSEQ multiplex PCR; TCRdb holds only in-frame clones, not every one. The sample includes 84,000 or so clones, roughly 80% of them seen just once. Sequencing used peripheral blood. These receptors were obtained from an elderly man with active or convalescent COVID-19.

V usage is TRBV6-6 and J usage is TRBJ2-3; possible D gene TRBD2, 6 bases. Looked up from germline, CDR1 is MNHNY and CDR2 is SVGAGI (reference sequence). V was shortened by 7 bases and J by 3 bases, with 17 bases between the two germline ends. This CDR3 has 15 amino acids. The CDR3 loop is CASTRGGAITDTQYF. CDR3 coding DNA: TGTGCCAGCACCCGGGGCGGGGCCATTACAGATACGCAGTATTTT.

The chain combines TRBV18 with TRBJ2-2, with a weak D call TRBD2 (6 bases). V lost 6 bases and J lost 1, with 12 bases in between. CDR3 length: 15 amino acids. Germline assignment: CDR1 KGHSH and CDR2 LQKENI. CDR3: CASSPRGLNTGELFF. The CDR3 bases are TGTGCCAGCTCCCCCCGGGGACTGAACACCGGGGAGCTGTTTTTT. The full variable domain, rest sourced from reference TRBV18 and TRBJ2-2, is NAGVMQNPRHLVRRRGQEARLRCSPMKGHSHVYWYRQLPEEGLKFMVYLQKENIIDESGMPKERFSAEFPKEGPSILRIQQVVRGDSAAYFCASSPRGLNTGELFFGEGSRLTVL.

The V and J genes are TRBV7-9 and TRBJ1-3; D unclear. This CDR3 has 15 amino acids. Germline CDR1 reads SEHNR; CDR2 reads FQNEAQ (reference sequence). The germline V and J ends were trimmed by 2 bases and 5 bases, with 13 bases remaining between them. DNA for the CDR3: TGTGCCAGCAGCTTATTTGTGAACACCCGAAACACCATATATTTT. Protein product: CASSLFVNTRNTIYF.

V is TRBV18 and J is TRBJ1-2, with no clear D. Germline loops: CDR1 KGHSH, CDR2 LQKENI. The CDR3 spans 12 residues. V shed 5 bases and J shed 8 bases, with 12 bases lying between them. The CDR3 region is CASSGEEGGYTF. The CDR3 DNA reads TGTGCCAGCTCAGGGGAAGAGGGCGGCTACACCTTC.

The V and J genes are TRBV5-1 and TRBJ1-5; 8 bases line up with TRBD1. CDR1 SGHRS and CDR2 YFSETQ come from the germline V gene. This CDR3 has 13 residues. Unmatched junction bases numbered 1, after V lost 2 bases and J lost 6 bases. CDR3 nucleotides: TGCGCCAGCAGCTTCACAGGGGGTCAGCCCCAGCATTTT. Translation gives CASSFTGGQPQHF.

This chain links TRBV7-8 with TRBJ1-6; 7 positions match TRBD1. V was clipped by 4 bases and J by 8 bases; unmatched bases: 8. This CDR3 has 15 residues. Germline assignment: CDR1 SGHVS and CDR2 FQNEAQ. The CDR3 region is CASSSPRQGHSPLHF. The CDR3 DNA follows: TGTGCCAGCAGCTCTCCCCGACAGGGCCATTCACCCCTCCACTTT.

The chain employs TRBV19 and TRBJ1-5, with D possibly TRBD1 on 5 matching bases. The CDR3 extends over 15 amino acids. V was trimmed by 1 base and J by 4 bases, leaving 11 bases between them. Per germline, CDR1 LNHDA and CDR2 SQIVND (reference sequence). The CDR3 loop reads CASSIGAGGNQPQHF. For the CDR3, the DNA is TGTGCCAGTAGTATAGGGGCGGGGGGGAATCAGCCCCAGCATTTT.

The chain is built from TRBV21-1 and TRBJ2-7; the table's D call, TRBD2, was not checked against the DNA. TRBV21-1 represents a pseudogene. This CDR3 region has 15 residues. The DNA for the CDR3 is TGTGCCAGCAGCAAAGATGCGGAAGCCGGCTACGAGCAGTACGTC. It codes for CASSKDAEAGYEQYV.

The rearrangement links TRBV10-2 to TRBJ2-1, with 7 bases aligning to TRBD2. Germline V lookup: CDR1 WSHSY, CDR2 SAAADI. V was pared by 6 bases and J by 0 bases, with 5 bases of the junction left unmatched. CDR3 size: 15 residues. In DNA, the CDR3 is TGCGCCAGCAGGGTGGGAGGGACCTCCTACAATGAGCAGTTCTTC. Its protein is CASRVGGTSYNEQFF.

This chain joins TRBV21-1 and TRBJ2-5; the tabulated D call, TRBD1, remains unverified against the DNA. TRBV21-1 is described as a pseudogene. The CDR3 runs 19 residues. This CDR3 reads CASSCLRRRTGLSKETQYF. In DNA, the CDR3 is TGTGCCAGCAGCTGCTTGAGGCGTAGGACAGGGTTGTCGAAAGAGACCCAGTACTTC.

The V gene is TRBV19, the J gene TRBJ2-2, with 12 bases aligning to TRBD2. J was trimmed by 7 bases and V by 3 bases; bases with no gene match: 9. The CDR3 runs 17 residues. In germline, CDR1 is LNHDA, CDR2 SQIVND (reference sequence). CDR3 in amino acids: CASSMSLAGGPVGELFF. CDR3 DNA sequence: TGTGCCAGTAGTATGTCGCTAGCGGGAGGGCCGGTCGGGGAGCTGTTTTTT.

DNA for the CDR3: TGCGCCAGCAGTAACGAGTTAGGGCCAGGGGAGACCCAGTACTTC. It translates to CASSNELGPGETQYF. The J gene is TRBJ2-5, the V gene TRBV5-1; D might be TRBD1 (5 bases). This CDR3 contains 15 residues. The V end was cut by 5 bases, the J end by 5 bases, with 19 bases between. Germline CDR1 SGHRS, CDR2 YFSETQ.

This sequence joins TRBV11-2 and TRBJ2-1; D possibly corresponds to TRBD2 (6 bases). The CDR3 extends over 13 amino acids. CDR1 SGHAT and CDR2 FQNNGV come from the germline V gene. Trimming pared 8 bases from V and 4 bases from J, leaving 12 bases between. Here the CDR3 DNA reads TGTGCCAGCGCGACGGGACTTTACAATGAGCAGTTCTTC. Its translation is CASATGLYNEQFF.

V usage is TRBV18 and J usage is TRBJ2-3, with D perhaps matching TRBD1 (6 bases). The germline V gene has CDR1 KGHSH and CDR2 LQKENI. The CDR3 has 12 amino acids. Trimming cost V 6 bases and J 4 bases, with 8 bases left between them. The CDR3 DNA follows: TGTGCCAGCTCGCAGGGGTCAGATACGCAGTATTTT. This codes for CASSQGSDTQYF. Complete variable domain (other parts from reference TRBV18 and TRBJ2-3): NAGVMQNPRHLVRRRGQEARLRCSPMKGHSHVYWYRQLPEEGLKFMVYLQKENIIDESGMPKERFSAEFPKEGPSILRIQQVVRGDSAAYFCASSQGSDTQYFGPGTRLTVL.

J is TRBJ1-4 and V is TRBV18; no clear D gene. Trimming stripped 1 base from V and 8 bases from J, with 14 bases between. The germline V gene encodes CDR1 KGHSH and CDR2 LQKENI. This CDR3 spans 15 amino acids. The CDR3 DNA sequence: TGTGCCAGCTCACCACTTGCAGCGGAGGTCGAAAAACTGTTTTTT. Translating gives CASSPLAAEVEKLFF.

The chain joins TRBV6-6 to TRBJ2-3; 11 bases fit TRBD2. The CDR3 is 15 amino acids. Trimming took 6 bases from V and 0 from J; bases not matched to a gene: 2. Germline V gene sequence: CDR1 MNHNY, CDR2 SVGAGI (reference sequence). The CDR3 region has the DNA TGTGCCAGCAGAGGGACTAGCGGAAGCACAGATACGCAGTATTTT. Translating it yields CASRGTSGSTDTQYF.

Here the CDR3 reads CASSSEPRASTDTQYF. CDR3 bases: TGTGCCAGTAGTTCAGAACCCAGGGCCAGCACAGATACGCAGTATTTT. The chain is built from TRBV19 and TRBJ2-3; tentatively, D is TRBD1 (5 bases). Looked up from germline, CDR1 is LNHDA and CDR2 is SQIVND (reference sequence). The germline V and J ends were trimmed by 5 bases and 0 bases, with 15 bases remaining between them. The CDR3 consists of 16 residues.

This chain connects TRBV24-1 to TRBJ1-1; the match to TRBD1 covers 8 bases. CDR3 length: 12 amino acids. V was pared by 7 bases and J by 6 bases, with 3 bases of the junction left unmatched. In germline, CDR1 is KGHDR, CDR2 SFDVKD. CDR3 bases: TGTGCCACCAGCGACAGGGGCTCTGAAGCTTTCTTT. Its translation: CATSDRGSEAFF.

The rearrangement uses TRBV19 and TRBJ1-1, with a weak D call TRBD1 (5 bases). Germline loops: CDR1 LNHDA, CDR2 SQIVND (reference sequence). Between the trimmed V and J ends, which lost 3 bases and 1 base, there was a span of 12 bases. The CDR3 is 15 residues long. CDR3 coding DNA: TGTGCCAGTAGTATTTTCCGGCAGGGGAACACTGAAGCTTTCTTT. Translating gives CASSIFRQGNTEAFF.

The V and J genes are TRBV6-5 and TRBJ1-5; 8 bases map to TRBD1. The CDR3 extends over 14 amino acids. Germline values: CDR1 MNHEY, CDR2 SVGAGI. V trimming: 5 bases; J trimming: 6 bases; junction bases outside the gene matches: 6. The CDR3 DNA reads TGTGCCAGCAGTACCGACAGGGGCGGTCAGCCCCAGCATTTT. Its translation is CASSTDRGGQPQHF.

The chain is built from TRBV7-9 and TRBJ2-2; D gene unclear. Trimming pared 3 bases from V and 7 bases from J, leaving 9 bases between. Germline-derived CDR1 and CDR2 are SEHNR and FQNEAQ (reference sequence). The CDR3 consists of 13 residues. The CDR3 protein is CASSFSRVGELFF. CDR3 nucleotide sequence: TGTGCCAGCAGCTTTTCCCGGGTCGGGGAGCTGTTTTTT.

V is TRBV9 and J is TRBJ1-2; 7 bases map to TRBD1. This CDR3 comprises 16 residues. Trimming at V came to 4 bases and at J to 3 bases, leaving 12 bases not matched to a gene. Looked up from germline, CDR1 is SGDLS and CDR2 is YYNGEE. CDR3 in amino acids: CASSSAGQGGHYGYTF. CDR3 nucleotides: TGTGCCAGCAGCTCCGCGGGCCAGGGGGGACACTATGGCTACACCTTC.

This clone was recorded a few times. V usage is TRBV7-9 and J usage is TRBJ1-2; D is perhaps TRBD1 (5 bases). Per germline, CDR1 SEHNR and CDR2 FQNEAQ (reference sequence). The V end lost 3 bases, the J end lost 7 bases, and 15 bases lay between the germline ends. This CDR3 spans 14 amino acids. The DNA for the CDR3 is TGTGCCAGCAGCTTGGGGCCGCAGGGCGGTGGCTACACCTTC. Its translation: CASSLGPQGGGYTF.

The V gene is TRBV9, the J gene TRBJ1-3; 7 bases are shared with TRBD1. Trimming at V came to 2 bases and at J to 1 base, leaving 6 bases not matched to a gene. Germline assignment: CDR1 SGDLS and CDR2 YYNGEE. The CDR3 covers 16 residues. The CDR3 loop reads CASSVRTGASGNTIYF. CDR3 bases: TGTGCCAGCAGCGTCCGTACAGGGGCATCTGGAAACACCATATATTTT. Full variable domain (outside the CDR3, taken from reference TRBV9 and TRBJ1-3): DSGVTQTPKHLITATGQRVTLRCSPRSGDLSVYWYQQSLDQGLQFLIQYYNGEERAKGNILERFSAQQFPDLHSELNLSSLELGDSALYFCASSVRTGASGNTIYFGEGSWLTVV.

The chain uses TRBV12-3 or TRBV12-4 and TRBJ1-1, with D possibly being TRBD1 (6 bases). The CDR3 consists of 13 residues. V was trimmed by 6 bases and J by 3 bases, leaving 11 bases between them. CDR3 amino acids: CASRLRGYTEAFF. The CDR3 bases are TGTGCCAGCAGACTAAGGGGGTACACTGAAGCTTTCTTT.

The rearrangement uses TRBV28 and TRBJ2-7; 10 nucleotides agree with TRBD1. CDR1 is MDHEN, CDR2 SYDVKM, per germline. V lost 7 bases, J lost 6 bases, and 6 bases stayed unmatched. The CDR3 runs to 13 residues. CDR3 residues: CASNRQGAGEQYV. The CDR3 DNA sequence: TGTGCCAGCAACAGACAGGGGGCTGGCGAGCAGTACGTC.

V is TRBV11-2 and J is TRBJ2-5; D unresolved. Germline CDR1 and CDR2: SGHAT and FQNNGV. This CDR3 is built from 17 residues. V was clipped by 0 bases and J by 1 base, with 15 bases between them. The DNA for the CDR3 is TGTGCCAGCAGCTTAGAAGTCCGTCGGGTGGGCCAAGAGACCCAGTACTTC. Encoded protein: CASSLEVRRVGQETQYF.

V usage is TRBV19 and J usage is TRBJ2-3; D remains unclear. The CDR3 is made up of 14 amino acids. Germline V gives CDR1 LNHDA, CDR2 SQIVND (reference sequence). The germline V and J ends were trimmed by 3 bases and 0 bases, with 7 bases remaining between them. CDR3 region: CASSISQSTDTQYF. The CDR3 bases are TGTGCCAGTAGTATCTCACAGAGCACAGATACGCAGTATTTT.

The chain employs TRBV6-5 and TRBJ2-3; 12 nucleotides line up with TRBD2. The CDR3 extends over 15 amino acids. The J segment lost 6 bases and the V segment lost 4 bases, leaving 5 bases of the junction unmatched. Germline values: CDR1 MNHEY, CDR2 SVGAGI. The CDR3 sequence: CASSSTSGRIDTQYF. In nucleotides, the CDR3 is TGTGCCAGCAGTTCGACTAGCGGGAGAATCGATACGCAGTATTTT.

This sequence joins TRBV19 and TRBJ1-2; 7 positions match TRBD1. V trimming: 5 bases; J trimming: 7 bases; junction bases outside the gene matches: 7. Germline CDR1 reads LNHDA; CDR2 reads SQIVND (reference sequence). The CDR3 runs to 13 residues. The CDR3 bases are TGTGCCAGTAGTTTCCCGACAGGGCCTGGCTACACCTTC. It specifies CASSFPTGPGYTF.

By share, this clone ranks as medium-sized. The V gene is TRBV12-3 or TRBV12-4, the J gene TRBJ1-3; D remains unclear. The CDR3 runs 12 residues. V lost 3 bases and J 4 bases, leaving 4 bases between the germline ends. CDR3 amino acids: CASSLEGNTIYF. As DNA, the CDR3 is TGTGCCAGCAGTTTGGAGGGAAACACCATATATTTT.

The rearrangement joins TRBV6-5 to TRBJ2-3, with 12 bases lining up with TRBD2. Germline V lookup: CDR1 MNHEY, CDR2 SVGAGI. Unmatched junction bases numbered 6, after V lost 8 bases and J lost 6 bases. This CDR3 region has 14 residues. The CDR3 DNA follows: TGTGCCAGCCAACTAGCGGGGGGTTCGGATACGCAGTATTTT. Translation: CASQLAGGSDTQYF.